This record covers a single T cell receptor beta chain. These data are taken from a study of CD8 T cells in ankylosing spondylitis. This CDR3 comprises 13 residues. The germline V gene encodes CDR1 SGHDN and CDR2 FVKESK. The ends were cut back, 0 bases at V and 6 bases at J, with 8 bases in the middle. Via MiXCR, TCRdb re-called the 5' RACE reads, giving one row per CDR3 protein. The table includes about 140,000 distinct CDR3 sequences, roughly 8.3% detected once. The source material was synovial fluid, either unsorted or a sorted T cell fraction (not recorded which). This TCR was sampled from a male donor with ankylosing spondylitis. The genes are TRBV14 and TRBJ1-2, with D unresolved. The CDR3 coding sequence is TGTGCCAGCAGCCAAGACAGGAGAGATGGCTACACCTTC. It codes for CASSQDRRDGYTF. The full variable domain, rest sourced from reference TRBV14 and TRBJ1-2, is EAGVTQFPSHSVIEKGQTVTLRCDPISGHDNLYWYRRVMGKEIKFLLHFVKESKQDESGMPNNRFLAERTGGTYSTLKVQPAELEDSGVYFCASSQDRRDGYTFGSGTRLTVV.